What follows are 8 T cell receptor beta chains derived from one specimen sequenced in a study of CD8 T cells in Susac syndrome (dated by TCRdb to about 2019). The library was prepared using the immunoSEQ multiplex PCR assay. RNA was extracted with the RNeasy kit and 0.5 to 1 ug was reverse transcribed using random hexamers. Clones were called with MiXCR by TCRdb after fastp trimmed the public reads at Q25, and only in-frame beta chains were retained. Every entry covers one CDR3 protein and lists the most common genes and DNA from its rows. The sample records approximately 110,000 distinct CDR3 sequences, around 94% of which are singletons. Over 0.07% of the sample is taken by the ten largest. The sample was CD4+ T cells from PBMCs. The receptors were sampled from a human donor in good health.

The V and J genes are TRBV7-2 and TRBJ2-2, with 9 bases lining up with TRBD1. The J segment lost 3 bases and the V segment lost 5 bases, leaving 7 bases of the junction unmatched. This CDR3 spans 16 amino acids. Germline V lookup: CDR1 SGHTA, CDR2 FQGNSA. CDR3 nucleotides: TGTGCCAGCAGCCCTACAGGGGGCGGGTACACCGGGGAGCTGTTTTTT. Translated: CASSPTGGGYTGELFF. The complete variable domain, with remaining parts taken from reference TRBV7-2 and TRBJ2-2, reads GAGVSQSPSNKVTEKGKDVELRCDPISGHTALYWYRQSLGQGLEFLIYFQGNSAPDKSGLPSDRFSAERTGGSVSTLTIQRTQQEDSAVYLCASSPTGGGYTGELFFGEGSRLTVL.

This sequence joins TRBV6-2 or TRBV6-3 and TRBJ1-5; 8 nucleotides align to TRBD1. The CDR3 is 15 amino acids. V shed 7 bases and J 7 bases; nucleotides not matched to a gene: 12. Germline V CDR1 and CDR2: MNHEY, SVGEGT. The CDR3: CASTGQGGVGQPQHF. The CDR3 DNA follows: TGTGCCAGCACCGGACAGGGAGGGGTAGGGCAGCCCCAGCATTTT.

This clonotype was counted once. The chain's CDR3 is CASAQHDLQPQHF. The CDR3 bases are TGTGCCAGCGCCCAGCATGATCTTCAGCCCCAGCATTTT. The chain links TRBV7-2 to TRBJ1-5; no firm D call. V lost 8 bases to trimming and J lost 6 bases, with 14 bases between them. Germline loops: CDR1 SGHTA, CDR2 FQGNSA. CDR3 size: 13 residues.

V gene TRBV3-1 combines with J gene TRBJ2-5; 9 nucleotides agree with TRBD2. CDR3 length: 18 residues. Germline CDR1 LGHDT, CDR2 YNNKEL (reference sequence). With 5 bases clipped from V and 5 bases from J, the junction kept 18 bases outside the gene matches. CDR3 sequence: CASSSGVMREGLGETQYF. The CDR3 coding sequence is TGTGCCAGCAGCTCTGGAGTGATGCGGGAGGGCCTGGGCGAGACCCAGTACTTC.

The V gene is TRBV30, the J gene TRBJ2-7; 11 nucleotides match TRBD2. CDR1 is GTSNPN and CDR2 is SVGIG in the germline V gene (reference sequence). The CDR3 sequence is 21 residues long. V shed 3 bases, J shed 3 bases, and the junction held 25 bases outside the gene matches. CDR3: CAWRQGPGLAGTWELGYEQYF. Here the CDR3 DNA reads TGTGCCTGGAGGCAAGGCCCCGGACTAGCGGGCACGTGGGAGTTGGGCTACGAGCAGTACTTC.

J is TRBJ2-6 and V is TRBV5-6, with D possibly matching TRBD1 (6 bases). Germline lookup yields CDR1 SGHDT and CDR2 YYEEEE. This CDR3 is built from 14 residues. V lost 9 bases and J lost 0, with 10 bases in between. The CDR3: CATTGSSGANVLTF. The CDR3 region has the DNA TGTGCCACCACAGGGTCCTCTGGGGCCAACGTCCTGACTTTC.

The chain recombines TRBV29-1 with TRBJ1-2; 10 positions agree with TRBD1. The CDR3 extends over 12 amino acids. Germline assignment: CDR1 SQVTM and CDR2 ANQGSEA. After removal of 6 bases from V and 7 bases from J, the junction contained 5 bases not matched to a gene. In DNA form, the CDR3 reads TGCAGCGTGTCGGACAGGGGGGGTGGCTACACCTTC. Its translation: CSVSDRGGGYTF.

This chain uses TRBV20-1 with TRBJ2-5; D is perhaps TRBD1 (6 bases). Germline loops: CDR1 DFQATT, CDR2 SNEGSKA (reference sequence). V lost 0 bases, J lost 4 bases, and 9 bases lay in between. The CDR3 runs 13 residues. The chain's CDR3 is CSARDQGRETQYF. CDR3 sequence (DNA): TGCAGTGCTAGAGATCAGGGGAGAGAGACCCAGTACTTC.